A selection of T cell receptor beta chains follows, all from one sample in a study of cytotoxic CD8 clonotypes in ibrutinib-treated CLL. The method was immunoSEQ multiplex PCR; TCRdb's version includes in-frame clones alone and lacks a portion of them. The table has more than 200,000 clones, 70% seen once. The sequencing used PBMCs, collected after 24 months of ibrutinib treatment. The receptors originated from a human donor with chronic lymphocytic leukemia. CDR3s include the opening cysteine and the closing phenylalanine or tryptophan. A D gene is named only where the DNA matches it firmly. Size values are once, few and many counts, or a class for expanded clones, and some rows have none.

clone_size,d_call,v_call,j_call,cdr3_nt,cdr3_aa
few,.,TRBV9,TRBJ2-7,TGTGCCAGCAGCGTAGGGGAGGCCTACGAGCAGTACTTC,CASSVGEAYEQYF
once,.,TRBV28,TRBJ2-2,TGTGCCGGGATGAAGAACACCGGGGAGCTGTTTTTT,CAGMKNTGELFF
.,.,TRBV28,TRBJ1-2,TGTGCCAGCAGTGTGGGCACCGATGATGGCTACACCTTC,CASSVGTDDGYTF
.,TRBD2,TRBV27,TRBJ2-1,TGTGCCAGCGGACCGGGACTAGTGGACGAGCAGTTCTTC,CASGPGLVDEQFF
.,.,TRBV27,TRBJ2-7,TGTGCCAGCAGTACATACTACGAGCAGTACTTC,CASSTYYEQYF
.,.,TRBV5-1,TRBJ2-5,TGCGCCAGCAGCGCTTCTGTCCAAGAGACCCAGTACTTC,CASSASVQETQYF
.,TRBD1,TRBV28,TRBJ1-1,TGTGCCAGCAGTTCGAACGCCAGGGGGTACACTGAAGCTTTCTTT,CASSSNARGYTEAFF
.,.,TRBV4-1,TRBJ1-1,TGCGCCAGCAGCCACGCACGGGAGAACACTGAAGCTTTCTTT,CASSHARENTEAFF
.,.,TRBV28,TRBJ1-2,TGTGCCAGCAGATCCGGGAGTCCTAACTATGGCTACACCTTC,CASRSGSPNYGYTF
.,.,TRBV2,TRBJ1-5,TGTGCCAGCAGACCAACCCGGGGAAAGAATCAGCCCCAGCATTTT,CASRPTRGKNQPQHF
few,.,TRBV6-5,TRBJ2-5,TGTGCCAGCAGTTACTTTGGACACAACGGGGAGACCCAGTACTTC,CASSYFGHNGETQYF
few,.,TRBV29-1,TRBJ2-3,TGCAGCGTTTCCCTACTAGTTACAGATACGCAGTATTTT,CSVSLLVTDTQYF
.,TRBD2,TRBV9,TRBJ2-5,TGTGCCAGCAGTCCATCCCTGGGCTTCGGGGGGGAGACCCAGTACTTC,CASSPSLGFGGETQYF
.,TRBD1,TRBV28,TRBJ1-5,TGTGCCAGCAGTCGGACAGGAAATCAGCCCCAGCATTTT,CASSRTGNQPQHF
.,.,TRBV6-4,TRBJ2-3,TGTGCCAGCAGTGAGGGACGGAGCACAGATACGCAGTATTTT,CASSEGRSTDTQYF
.,TRBD1,TRBV4-1,TRBJ1-5,TGCGCCAGCAGCCAAGAGGAGGACAGGCTTTATCAGCCCCAGCATTTT,CASSQEEDRLYQPQHF
once,.,TRBV7-9,TRBJ2-1,TGTGCCAGCAGCCCCTCCGTTACTCCGTCCTACAATGAGCAGTTCTTC,CASSPSVTPSYNEQFF
.,TRBD1,TRBV6-4,TRBJ2-1,TGTGCCAGCAGTGAGTTGGGACAGGGAAGCGATGAGCAGTTCTTC,CASSELGQGSDEQFF
.,.,TRBV23-1,TRBJ2-7,TGCGCCAGCAGTCAATCGGGCGGCTACGAGCAGTACTTC,CASSQSGGYEQYF
few,.,TRBV4-2,TRBJ2-2,TGTGCCAGCAGCCAGCAGGCTCCGGGGAACACCGGGGAGCTGTTTTTT,CASSQQAPGNTGELFF
.,.,TRBV18,TRBJ2-5,TGTGCCAGCTCACCCTACGGTGCGGCGCGAGAGACCCAGTACTTC,CASSPYGAARETQYF
.,.,TRBV29-1,TRBJ2-7,TGCAGCGTTGGGAGAGCGGATCCCTACGAGCAGTACTTC,CSVGRADPYEQYF
.,TRBD2,TRBV9,TRBJ2-1,TGTGCCAGCAGCGTAGGCTTGGGCGCTGGCGGGAGGGCTTTCAATGAGCAGTTCTTC,CASSVGLGAGGRAFNEQFF
few,TRBD2,TRBV7-8,TRBJ2-7,TGTGCCAGCCTTAGCGGGAGCTCCTACGAGCAGTACTTC,CASLSGSSYEQYF
many,TRBD1,TRBV19,TRBJ1-1,TGTGCCAGTAGTTTCGGACAGGGGGCGCACACTGAAGCTTTCTTT,CASSFGQGAHTEAFF
.,.,TRBV27,TRBJ2-7,TGTGCCAGCAGTTGGAGCCTGGGCAATTCCTACGAGCAGTACTTC,CASSWSLGNSYEQYF
.,.,TRBV28,TRBJ2-6,TGTGCCGGCAAGAGAGGTCCCCCACACAGTGGGGCCAACGTCCTGACTTTC,CAGKRGPPHSGANVLTF
.,TRBD1,TRBV5-1,TRBJ2-5,TGCGCCAGCAGCCCGGGGACAGGGGGGGAGACCCAGTACTTC,CASSPGTGGETQYF
.,.,TRBV7-7,TRBJ2-7,TGTGCTAGCAGCTTTGGGCTAGAGGGCGAGCAGTACTTC,CASSFGLEGEQYF
.,TRBD1,TRBV9,TRBJ2-7,TGTGCCAGCACTCCGACAGGGACCTCCTACGAGCAGTACTTC,CASTPTGTSYEQYF
few,.,TRBV18,TRBJ1-2,TGTGCCAGCTCACCCCTCGACAGTGACTATGGCTACACCTTC,CASSPLDSDYGYTF
few,.,TRBV5-1,TRBJ2-2,TGCGCCAGCAGCTTTGACTTCGCGAACACCGGGGAGCTGTTTTTT,CASSFDFANTGELFF
.,TRBD2,TRBV10-1,TRBJ2-1,TGCGCCAGCAGTGCAACCGGGACTAGCGGGAGTAGGAATGAGCAGTTCTTC,CASSATGTSGSRNEQFF
.,.,TRBV6-9,TRBJ2-7,TGTGCCAGCAGTTATACGTCTGCTTACGAGCAGTACTTC,CASSYTSAYEQYF
few,.,TRBV7-9,TRBJ2-4,TGTGCCAGCAGCTACCGGGACATAGAAAACATTCAGTACTTC,CASSYRDIENIQYF
.,.,TRBV30,TRBJ1-2,TGTGCCTGGAGGCACAGGCAATATGGCTACACCTTC,CAWRHRQYGYTF
few,TRBD2,TRBV5-1,TRBJ2-2,TGCGCCAGCAGCGGGACTACGACGACCGGGGAGCTGTTTTTT,CASSGTTTTGELFF